A single T cell receptor (beta chain) is shown here with its context. The data stem from a study of T cell changes during pregnancy in multiple sclerosis. The germline V gene has CDR1 SGHTA and CDR2 FQGNSA. After removal of 2 bases from V and 4 bases from J, the junction contained 4 bases not matched to a gene. The CDR3 totals 16 residues. Clones were read by immunoSEQ multiplex PCR, and TCRdb kept only the in-frame ones, dropping some. This sample has 30,000 to 40,000 clones; around 89% occur once, and the top ten carry more than 0.5%. This TCR came from a female donor with multiple sclerosis, enrolled in a pregnancy study. The chain uses TRBV7-2 and TRBJ2-1; 11 nucleotides align to TRBD2. The source material was CD4+ T cells from peripheral blood mononuclear cells, sampled in the second trimester of pregnancy. DNA of the CDR3: TGTGCCAGCAGCTTAATGCCTAGCGGGGGGTACAATGAGCAGTTCTTC. It translates to CASSLMPSGGYNEQFF.